These 10 T cell receptor beta chains originate from one sample sequenced in a study of blood T cell repertoires in COVID-19. Only in-frame clones appear in the TCRdb table, and some are missing; sequencing was by immunoSEQ multiplex PCR. The sample has hundreds of thousands of clones, 75% to 90% seen once. Material: PBMCs or T cells enriched from blood (not recorded which). All receptors come from a man over 45 who had been exposed to COVID-19.

The V and J genes are TRBV30 and TRBJ2-3; 8 positions match TRBD1. V shed 2 bases, J shed 5 bases, and the junction held 12 bases outside the gene matches. This CDR3 contains 16 residues. Germline loops: CDR1 GTSNPN, CDR2 SVGIG (reference sequence). This CDR3 reads CAWSPGQGVVVDTQYF. DNA of the CDR3: TGTGCCTGGAGTCCCGGACAGGGAGTTGTTGTAGATACGCAGTATTTT.

V is TRBV5-1 and J is TRBJ1-2, with D possibly TRBD1 on 6 matching bases. This CDR3 is built from 15 residues. Germline values: CDR1 SGHRS, CDR2 YFSETQ. V was trimmed by 0 bases and J by 5 bases, leaving 14 bases between them. CDR3 in DNA: TGCGCCAGCAGCTTGGCAACACGGGACATGTATGGCTACACCTTC. Translation gives CASSLATRDMYGYTF.

The chain joins TRBV28 to TRBJ2-1; 9 bases map to TRBD2. The V gene end was trimmed by 9 bases and the J gene end by 0 bases; junction bases not matched to a gene: 9. The CDR3 totals 16 residues. The germline V gene encodes CDR1 MDHEN and CDR2 SYDVKM. The CDR3 here is CASRLAGYSSYNEQFF. CDR3 bases: TGTGCCAGTCGTCTAGCGGGGTACAGCTCCTACAATGAGCAGTTCTTC.

Remarks on this clone: Other DNA sequences in this sample translate to the same CDR3. The rearrangement links TRBV10-3 to TRBJ2-3; perhaps TRBD1 as D (6 bases). The CDR3 has 14 residues. V was shortened by 4 bases and J by 0 bases, with 8 bases between the two germline ends. Germline CDR1 ENHRY, CDR2 SYGVKD. CDR3 sequence: CAISGQVSTDTQYF. CDR3 nucleotides: TGTGCCATCAGTGGACAGGTCAGCACAGATACGCAGTATTTT.

CDR3 loop: CAISAGVGQRNTEAFF. Written as DNA, the CDR3 is TGTGCCATCAGTGCGGGAGTGGGACAGAGGAACACTGAAGCTTTCTTT. The rearrangement links TRBV10-3 to TRBJ1-1; 7 bases are a match to TRBD1. The V and J ends lost 4 bases and 1 base, in that order; junction bases with no gene match: 9. There are 16 residues in the CDR3. CDR1 and CDR2 from the germline V gene are ENHRY and SYGVKD.

The rearrangement links TRBV2 to TRBJ1-6, with 9 bases lining up with TRBD1. V dropped 6 bases and J dropped 1; count of bases not matched to a gene: 4. CDR1 SNHLY and CDR2 FYNNEI come from the germline V gene. The CDR3 length is 16 residues. This chain's CDR3 is CASRLDRGSYNSPLHF. The CDR3 DNA reads as TGTGCCAGCAGGCTCGACAGGGGGTCCTATAATTCACCCCTCCACTTT. Filled out from reference TRBV2 and TRBJ1-6, the complete variable domain reads EPEVTQTPSHQVTQMGQEVILRCVPISNHLYFYWYRQILGQKVEFLVSFYNNEISEKSEIFDDQFSVERPDGSNFTLKIRSTKLEDSAMYFCASRLDRGSYNSPLHFGNGTRLTVT.

This CDR3 reads CSAGTGDQPQHF. The CDR3 DNA reads as TGCAGCGCAGGGACAGGGGATCAGCCCCAGCATTTT. The V and J genes are TRBV29-1 and TRBJ1-5, with 10 positions matching TRBD1. Losses at the gene ends were 7 bases for V and 5 bases for J; bases not matched to a gene: 2. Germline-derived CDR1 and CDR2 are SQVTM and ANQGSEA. The CDR3 spans 12 residues.

The rearrangement joins TRBV5-1 to TRBJ1-2; 8 bases are shared with TRBD1. Germline loops: CDR1 SGHRS, CDR2 YFSETQ. V lost 0 bases and J lost 6; bases outside the gene matches: 1. This CDR3 has 13 residues. CDR3 coding DNA: TGCGCCAGCAGCTTGGGACAGGGGAATGGCTACACCTTC. Amino acid sequence: CASSLGQGNGYTF.

In DNA form, the CDR3 reads TGTGCCAGCAGCCCAGGCAGCTCTGGGGCCAACGTCCTGACTTTC. Its protein product is CASSPGSSGANVLTF. The chain has TRBV7-3 and TRBJ2-6; D is unclear. CDR1 and CDR2 from the germline V gene are SGHTA and FQGTGA. The CDR3 spans 15 residues. The germline V and J ends were trimmed by 5 bases and 0 bases, with 8 bases remaining between them.

As to this clone: The same CDR3 can be traced to other DNA sequences in this sample. The V gene is TRBV5-1, the J gene TRBJ2-2; 9 nucleotides align to TRBD1. V shed 4 bases, J shed 2 bases, and the junction held 3 bases outside the gene matches. The CDR3 loop spans 15 amino acids. Germline assignment: CDR1 SGHRS and CDR2 YFSETQ. The CDR3 reads CASSPGQGNTGELFF. In DNA, the CDR3 is TGCGCCAGCAGCCCGGGACAGGGAAACACCGGGGAGCTGTTTTTT.